The 23 T cell receptor beta chains below all came from one sample that was sequenced in a study of T cell repertoires in cytomegalovirus infection. No antigen has been assigned to these receptors. TCRdb redid the calling of the reads with MiXCR, one entry per CDR3 protein. The table lists 830,000 or so distinct CDR3 sequences, approximately 30% of them singletons. The sequenced sample was cultured CD8+ T cells from PBMCs, obtained from culture after CMV antigen stimulation. The receptors stem from a human donor in good health (CMV status not recorded). Some clones in this sample may be carry-over from other donors' samples.

This clonotype was counted a few times. V is TRBV11-3 and J is TRBJ2-1; 7 nucleotides align to TRBD2. With V trimmed by 3 bases and J by 3 bases, 2 bases remained unmatched. The germline V gene encodes CDR1 SGHNT and CDR2 YENEEA. The CDR3 length is 14 residues. The CDR3 loop is CASSLASGYNEQFF. The CDR3 nucleotides read TGTGCCAGCAGCTTGGCTAGCGGCTACAATGAGCAGTTCTTC.

The rearrangement links TRBV2 to TRBJ1-3; TRBD1 agrees at 9 bases. CDR1 is SNHLY, CDR2 FYNNEI, per germline. Germline trimming cut 8 bases from V and 7 bases from J; bases unmatched to any gene: 3. The CDR3 is 12 amino acids. The CDR3 nucleotides read TGTGCCAGCCCTGGACAGGGGAACACCATATATTTT. Translated: CASPGQGNTIYF.

This clonotype was detected ten times or more. This rearrangement joins TRBV7-2 to TRBJ2-3; 11 nucleotides match TRBD2. This CDR3 comprises 17 residues. The trim removed 0 bases at V and 6 bases at J, leaving 8 bases unmatched. Germline V gene sequence: CDR1 SGHTA, CDR2 FQGNSA. The CDR3 region is CASSLARYSGGADTQYF. DNA of the CDR3: TGTGCCAGCAGCTTAGCCCGGTATAGCGGGGGGGCGGATACGCAGTATTTT.

The chain has TRBV6-1 and TRBJ2-7; 7 positions match TRBD2. This CDR3 region has 17 residues. The V gene end was trimmed by 7 bases and the J gene end by 4 bases; junction bases not matched to a gene: 19. Germline lookup yields CDR1 MNHNS and CDR2 SASEGT. Here the CDR3 reads CASIWRLADDLSYEQYF. CDR3 DNA sequence: TGTGCCAGCATTTGGCGGCTAGCGGATGACCTATCGTACGAGCAGTACTTC.

The chain carries TRBV29-1 and TRBJ1-1; D not certain. V lost 6 bases, J lost 0 bases, and 20 bases lay in between. CDR3 length: 16 residues. Germline values: CDR1 SQVTM, CDR2 ANQGSEA. CDR3 amino acids: CSVGERQDVMNTEAFF. DNA for the CDR3: TGCAGCGTCGGGGAAAGACAAGACGTCATGAACACTGAAGCTTTCTTT.

CDR3 residues: CASASFGQGALMLDTQYF. CDR3 DNA: TGTGCCAGCGCAAGCTTCGGACAGGGGGCGCTTATGTTAGATACGCAGTATTTT. The genes are TRBV2 and TRBJ2-3; TRBD1 matches at 11 bases. The V segment lost 8 bases and the J segment 5 bases; nucleotides outside the gene matches: 18. The germline gives CDR1 SNHLY, CDR2 FYNNEI. CDR3 size: 18 residues.

The CDR3 region has the DNA TGTGCCAGCAGAAGCGTGTGGGGGTCTGTTTGTTTTGAGCAGTACTTC. Translating gives CASRSVWGSVCFEQYF. The genes are TRBV7-6 and TRBJ2-7, with D perhaps given as TRBD1 or TRBD2 (5 bases each). Trimming left V 6 bases short and J 7 bases short, with 25 bases between. The length of the CDR3 is 16 residues. Germline V gene sequence: CDR1 SGHVS, CDR2 FNYEAQ.

This clonotype came up a few times. The genes are TRBV4-1 and TRBJ2-3; D is undetermined. Trimming took off 4 bases at V and 2 bases at J, with 13 bases between the two ends. In germline, CDR1 is MGHRA, CDR2 YSYEKL. The CDR3 is 15 residues long. CDR3 in DNA: TGCGCCAGCAGCCCCGAACCGTCTATCACAGATACGCAGTATTTT. This gives the protein CASSPEPSITDTQYF.

The chain has TRBV12-5 and TRBJ1-2, with D hard to call. The CDR3 loop spans 16 amino acids. Trimming took 1 base from V and 9 from J, leaving 21 bases between them. Germline V lookup: CDR1 LGHNT, CDR2 FRNRAP. The CDR3 reads CASGLGRVYSVESYTF. DNA for the CDR3: TGTGCTAGTGGTTTGGGTAGGGTTTACAGCGTAGAGAGCTACACCTTC.

J is TRBJ1-1 and V is TRBV7-3; unclear D gene. The CDR3 runs to 14 residues. Trimming pared 3 bases from V and 0 bases from J, leaving 8 bases between. In germline, CDR1 is SGHTA, CDR2 FQGTGA. CDR3: CASSFPTMNTEAFF. CDR3 coding DNA: TGTGCCAGCAGCTTCCCCACCATGAACACTGAAGCTTTCTTT.

The CDR3 region is CASSSLAVGIYEQYF. CDR3 coding DNA: TGTGCCAGTAGCTCCTTGGCAGTAGGTATCTACGAGCAGTACTTC. This chain connects TRBV19 to TRBJ2-7; D remains ambiguous. The germline CDR1 and CDR2 sequences are LNHDA and SQIVND (reference sequence). This CDR3 is built from 15 residues. The V and J ends lost 6 bases and 3 bases respectively, with 18 bases between them.

This clonotype has ten or more counts. The chain has TRBV12-3 or TRBV12-4 and TRBJ1-5; 9 bases are a match to TRBD1. The CDR3 covers 14 residues. Losses at the gene ends were 5 bases for V and 5 bases for J; bases not matched to a gene: 4. This chain's CDR3 is CASSMGQGYQPQHF. The CDR3 bases are TGTGCCAGCAGTATGGGACAGGGATATCAGCCCCAGCATTTT.

Remarks on this clonotype: A read error may be the cause here, since a much bigger clone is one base away. The chain combines TRBV7-2 with TRBJ2-1; the D is unclear. CDR1 and CDR2 (germline): SGHTA, FQGNSA. The CDR3 is 12 residues long. The CDR3: CAGSLAGWEQFF. The CDR3 DNA reads TGTGCCGGCAGCTTAGCCGGTTGGGAGCAGTTCTTC. Variable domain in full (rest from reference TRBV7-2 and TRBJ2-1): GAGVSQSPSNKVTEKGKDVELRCDPISGHTALYWYRQSLGQGLEFLIYFQGNSAPDKSGLPSDRFSAERTGGSVSTLTIQRTQQEDSAVYLCAGSLAGWEQFFGPGTRLTVL.

V is TRBV7-9 and J is TRBJ2-1, with TRBD1 identical over 7 bases. The germline V gene encodes CDR1 SEHNR and CDR2 FQNEAQ (reference sequence). Trimming cost V 3 bases and J 6 bases; bases outside gene matches: 5. The CDR3 length is 14 residues. Written as DNA, the CDR3 is TGTGCCAGCAGCTTGACAGGGCGAGGCAATGAGCAGTTCTTC. The encoded protein is CASSLTGRGNEQFF.

This chain uses TRBV7-9 with TRBJ1-2, with D possibly matching TRBD1 (5 bases). CDR1 is SEHNR and CDR2 is FQNEAQ in the germline V gene (reference sequence). Trimming removed 5 bases from V and 8 bases from J, with 12 bases in between. The CDR3 spans 12 residues. The CDR3 is CASSPDSAGYTF. The CDR3 DNA is TGTGCCAGCAGCCCCGACAGCGCCGGCTACACCTTC.

J is TRBJ1-1 and V is TRBV12-3 or TRBV12-4; D not certain. Trimming took off 7 bases at V and 6 bases at J, with 3 bases between the two ends. The CDR3 has 9 residues. CDR3: CASTPEAFF. The CDR3, as DNA: TGTGCCAGCACCCCTGAAGCTTTCTTT.

This clonotype has just a few counts. CDR3 nucleotides: TGTGCCAGCAGTCCGGGACTGATAAATCAGCCCCAGCATTTT. Protein product: CASSPGLINQPQHF. The genes are TRBV6-5 and TRBJ1-5; possibly TRBD1 for D (5 bases). Trimming left V 5 bases short and J 4 bases short, with 12 bases between. The CDR3 is made up of 14 amino acids. CDR1 is MNHEY and CDR2 is SVGAGI in the germline V gene.

The rearrangement joins TRBV2 to TRBJ2-1, with 15 positions matching TRBD2. The germline gives CDR1 SNHLY, CDR2 FYNNEI. The CDR3 totals 15 residues. Losses at the gene ends were 6 bases for V and 8 bases for J; bases not matched to a gene: 5. The DNA of the CDR3 is TGTGCCAGCAGAGGACTAGCGGGGGGGCGAGATGAGCAGTTCTTC. Encoded protein: CASRGLAGGRDEQFF. Full variable domain (outside the CDR3, taken from reference TRBV2 and TRBJ2-1): EPEVTQTPSHQVTQMGQEVILRCVPISNHLYFYWYRQILGQKVEFLVSFYNNEISEKSEIFDDQFSVERPDGSNFTLKIRSTKLEDSAMYFCASRGLAGGRDEQFFGPGTRLTVL.

This clonotype was seen many times. The chain uses TRBV7-2 and TRBJ2-2; TRBD1 is a possible D gene (5 bases). V was shortened by 5 bases and J by 6 bases, with 16 bases between the two germline ends. This CDR3 region has 15 residues. In germline, CDR1 is SGHTA, CDR2 FQGNSA. For the CDR3, the DNA is TGTGCCAGCAGCCCACGACAGTCAGTGGCCGGGGAGCTGTTTTTT. Encoded protein: CASSPRQSVAGELFF. The full variable domain, its missing parts supplied by reference TRBV7-2 and TRBJ2-2, is GAGVSQSPSNKVTEKGKDVELRCDPISGHTALYWYRQSLGQGLEFLIYFQGNSAPDKSGLPSDRFSAERTGGSVSTLTIQRTQQEDSAVYLCASSPRQSVAGELFFGEGSRLTVL.

This sequence joins TRBV10-2 and TRBJ1-4, with 7 nucleotides matching TRBD1. The V and J ends lost 7 bases and 5 bases, in that order; junction bases with no gene match: 10. The CDR3 spans 15 residues. Germline V gene lookup returns CDR1 WSHSY and CDR2 SAAADI. CDR3 nucleotide sequence: TGCGCCAGCACCCTCTCGCCAGGGGGGAATGAAAAACTGTTTTTT. As protein: CASTLSPGGNEKLFF.

The chain joins TRBV7-2 to TRBJ2-3, with D unresolved. V lost 4 bases and J 5 bases, leaving 19 bases between the germline ends. Per the germline V gene, CDR1 is SGHTA and CDR2 is FQGNSA. This CDR3 spans 16 amino acids. The CDR3 here is CASSSSGQGQRDTQYF. The CDR3 DNA sequence: TGTGCCAGCAGCTCATCCGGCCAAGGGCAAAGAGATACGCAGTATTTT.

The chain has TRBV7-2 and TRBJ2-1; 8 bases align to TRBD2. Germline V gene data show CDR1 as SGHTA and CDR2 as FQGNSA. This CDR3 region has 19 residues. After removal of 2 bases from V and 0 bases from J, the junction contained 12 bases not matched to a gene. The CDR3 nucleotides read TGTGCCAGCAGCTTACGTACCGCGGGGGGCCCCAGCTCCTACAATGAGCAGTTCTTC. Protein: CASSLRTAGGPSSYNEQFF. The variable domain in full, with the rest retrieved from reference TRBV7-2 and TRBJ2-1, is GAGVSQSPSNKVTEKGKDVELRCDPISGHTALYWYRQSLGQGLEFLIYFQGNSAPDKSGLPSDRFSAERTGGSVSTLTIQRTQQEDSAVYLCASSLRTAGGPSSYNEQFFGPGTRLTVL.

The chain combines TRBV27 with TRBJ1-6; D is undetermined. The CDR3 totals 14 residues. V lost 5 bases, J lost 5 bases, and 10 bases lay in between. Germline loops: CDR1 MNHEY, CDR2 SMNVEV (reference sequence). CDR3 sequence: CASSEGFDNSPLHF. The CDR3 DNA is TGTGCCAGCAGTGAGGGTTTCGATAATTCACCCCTCCACTTT.